This is a list of T cell receptor beta chains from one sample in a study of blood T cell repertoires in COVID-19. Only in-frame clones appear in the TCRdb table, and some are missing; sequencing was by immunoSEQ multiplex PCR. The sample has over 350,000 clones, roughly nine tenths seen once. Sequenced sample: PBMCs or T cells enriched from blood (not recorded which). The receptors originated from a woman aged 18-29 years with acute COVID-19. Each CDR3 is given with its conserved first and last residue. The D gene is left open where the match is weak. A row's size may be missing; if present it is once, few, many or a size class.

clone_size j_call d_call v_call cdr3_nt cdr3_aa
- TRBJ1-5 TRBD1 TRBV28 TGTGCCAGCAGTTCGACCGGGACAGTCGCGAGGAATCAGCCCCAGCATTTT CASSSTGTVARNQPQHF
- TRBJ2-7 - TRBV29-1 TGCAGCGTTGAAGTTATCCCTTGCTGGAGTTTCTACGAGCAGTACTTC CSVEVIPCWSFYEQYF
few TRBJ1-2 - TRBV10-1 TGCGCCACTTACAGCCCCTTCTATGGCTACACCTTC CATYSPFYGYTF
- TRBJ2-2 TRBD2 TRBV18 TGTGCCAGCTCACCATCTGGGAGGGCCGGGGAGCTGTTTTTT CASSPSGRAGELFF
- TRBJ2-3 TRBD1 TRBV9 TGTGCCAGCAGCGCGGGGACAGTAGGGACAGGGGATCCAGATACGCAGTATTTT CASSAGTVGTGDPDTQYF
- TRBJ2-1 TRBD1 TRBV7-8 TGTGCCAGCAGCTTACGGGGACAGTCTTACAATGAGCAGTTCTTC CASSLRGQSYNEQFF
- TRBJ1-1 TRBD1 TRBV19 TGTGCCAGTAGTCCACAGGGGGCGATAAACACTGAAGCTTTCTTT CASSPQGAINTEAFF
- TRBJ1-1 - TRBV4-2 TGTGCCAGCAGCCAAGATACCACAAGGGGGAACACTGAAGCTTTCTTT CASSQDTTRGNTEAFF
- TRBJ1-3 - TRBV19 TGTGCCAGTAGTACGGCCCCGGGGGGACGCTCTGGAAACACCATATATTTT CASSTAPGGRSGNTIYF
- TRBJ1-5 - TRBV7-2 TGTGCCAGCAGTCTACGCCCCGGGACAATCAATCAGCCCCAGCATTTT CASSLRPGTINQPQHF
- TRBJ2-1 - TRBV4-3 TGCGCCAGCAGCCCGCAGGGCGGCTACAATGAGCAGTTCTTC CASSPQGGYNEQFF
- TRBJ2-3 - TRBV28 TGTGCCAGCAGTCTACCCGGGTGGAAGGATACGCAGTATTTT CASSLPGWKDTQYF
- TRBJ2-7 TRBD1 TRBV15 TGTGCCACCAGCAGCCCTAGAGAGCCCCCGGGACAGGGGCACGCCTACGAGCAGTACTTC CATSSPREPPGQGHAYEQYF
- TRBJ2-7 TRBD2 TRBV18 TGTGCCAGCTCACCAACTAGCGGGACCTACGAGCAGTACTTC CASSPTSGTYEQYF
few TRBJ1-6 - TRBV9 TGTGCCAGCAGCGTAGACGGGGTAAATTCACCCCTCCACTTT CASSVDGVNSPLHF
- TRBJ2-3 TRBD1 TRBV2 TGTGCCAGGACGACAGGGTTCGGCACAGATACGCAGTATTTT CARTTGFGTDTQYF
- TRBJ2-3 TRBD1 TRBV6-5 TGTGCCAGCTCCAAAATGGGACAGGGGGCAGTTACGCAGTATTTT CASSKMGQGAVTQYF
- TRBJ2-4 TRBD2 TRBV5-6 TGTGCCAGCAGCGACGGACTAGCCAGAAACATTCAGTACTTC CASSDGLARNIQYF
- TRBJ2-2 TRBD1 TRBV3-1/TRBV3-2 TGTGCCAGCAGGACAGGGTTCTCCTCCGTGGTGGGGGAGCTGTTTTTT CASRTGFSSVVGELFF
- TRBJ2-1 TRBD2 TRBV30 TGTGCCTGGAGTCTCCTACTAGCGAATGAGCAGTTCTTC CAWSLLLANEQFF
- TRBJ1-4 TRBD1 TRBV4-3 TGCGCCAGCAGCCAAGAGGGGACAGGGGTTCCAACTAATGAAAAACTGTTTTTT CASSQEGTGVPTNEKLFF
- TRBJ2-2 - TRBV30 TGTGCCTCCCGGGACACGATCCTCACCGGGGAGCTGTTTTTT CASRDTILTGELFF
- TRBJ2-1 - TRBV12-5 TGTGCTAGTGGTCCCCCCCGGGAGAGATCCTACAATGAGCAGTTCTTC CASGPPRERSYNEQFF
- TRBJ2-7 TRBD1 TRBV5-6 TGTGCCAGCAGCCCTGGACAGGGGTGGAACGAGCAGTACTTC CASSPGQGWNEQYF
- TRBJ1-1 TRBD1 TRBV4-3 TGCGCCAGCAGCCAAATAACCCACAGGGGAACCGAAGCTTTCTTT CASSQITHRGTEAFF
- TRBJ1-4 - TRBV11-3 TGTGCCAGCAGTTCAAGGGGATTAGGTCGAGAAAAACTGTTTTTT CASSSRGLGREKLFF